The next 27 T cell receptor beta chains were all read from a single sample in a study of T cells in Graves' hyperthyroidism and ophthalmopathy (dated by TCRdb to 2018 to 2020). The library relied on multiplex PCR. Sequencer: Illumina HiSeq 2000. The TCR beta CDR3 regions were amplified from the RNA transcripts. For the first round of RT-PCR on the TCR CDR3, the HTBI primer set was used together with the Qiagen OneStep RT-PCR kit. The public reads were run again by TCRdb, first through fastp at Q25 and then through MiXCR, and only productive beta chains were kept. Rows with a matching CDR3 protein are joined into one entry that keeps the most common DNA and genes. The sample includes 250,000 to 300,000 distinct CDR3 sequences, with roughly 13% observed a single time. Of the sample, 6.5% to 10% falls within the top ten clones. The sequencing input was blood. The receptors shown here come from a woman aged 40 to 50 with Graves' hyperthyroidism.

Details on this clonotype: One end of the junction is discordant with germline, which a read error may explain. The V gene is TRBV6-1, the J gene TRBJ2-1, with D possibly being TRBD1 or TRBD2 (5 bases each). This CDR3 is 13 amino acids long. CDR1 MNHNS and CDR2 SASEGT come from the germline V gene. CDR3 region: CASGILGVNEQLF. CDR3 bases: TGTGCCAGCGGGATACTAGGGGTAAATGAGCAGCTCTTC.

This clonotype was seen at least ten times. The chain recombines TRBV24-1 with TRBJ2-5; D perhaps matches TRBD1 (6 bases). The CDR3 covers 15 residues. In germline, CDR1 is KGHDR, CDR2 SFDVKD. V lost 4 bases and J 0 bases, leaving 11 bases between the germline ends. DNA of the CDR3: TGTGCCACCAGTGACCCCACAGGGTACCAAGAGACCCAGTACTTC. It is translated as CATSDPTGYQETQYF.

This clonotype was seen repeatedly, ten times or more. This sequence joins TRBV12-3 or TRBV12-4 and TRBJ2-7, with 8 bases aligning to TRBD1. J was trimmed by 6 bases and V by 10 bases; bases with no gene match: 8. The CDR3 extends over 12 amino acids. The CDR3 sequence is CATALTGAEQYF. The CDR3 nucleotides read TGTGCCACCGCCTTGACAGGGGCCGAGCAGTACTTC.

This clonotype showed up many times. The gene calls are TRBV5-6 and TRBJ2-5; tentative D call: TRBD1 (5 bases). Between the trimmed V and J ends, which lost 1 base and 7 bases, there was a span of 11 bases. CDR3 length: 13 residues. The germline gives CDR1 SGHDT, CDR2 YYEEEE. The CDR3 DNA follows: TGTGCCAGCAGCTTGAGGGGTGCTGGGACCCAGTACTTC. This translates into CASSLRGAGTQYF.

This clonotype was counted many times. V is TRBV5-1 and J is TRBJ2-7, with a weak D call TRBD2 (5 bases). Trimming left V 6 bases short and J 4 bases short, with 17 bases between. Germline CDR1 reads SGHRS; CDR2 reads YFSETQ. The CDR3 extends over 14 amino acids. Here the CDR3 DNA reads TGCGCCAGCAAAGCGGACCCCGCCCTTTACGAGCAGTACTTC. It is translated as CASKADPALYEQYF.

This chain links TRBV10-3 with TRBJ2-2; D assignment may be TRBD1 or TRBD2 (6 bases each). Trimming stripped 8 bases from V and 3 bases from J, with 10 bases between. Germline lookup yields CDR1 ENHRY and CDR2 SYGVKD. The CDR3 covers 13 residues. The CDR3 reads CAIGGRDTGELFF. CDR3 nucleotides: TGTGCCATCGGGGGGCGCGACACCGGGGAGCTGTTTTTT.

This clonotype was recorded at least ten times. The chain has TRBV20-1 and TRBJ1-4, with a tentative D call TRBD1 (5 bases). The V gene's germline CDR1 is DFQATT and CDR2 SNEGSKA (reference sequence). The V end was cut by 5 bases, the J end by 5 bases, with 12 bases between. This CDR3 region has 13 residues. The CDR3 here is CSAPTGQNEKLFF. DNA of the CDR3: TGCAGTGCTCCGACTGGACAAAATGAAAAACTGTTTTTT.

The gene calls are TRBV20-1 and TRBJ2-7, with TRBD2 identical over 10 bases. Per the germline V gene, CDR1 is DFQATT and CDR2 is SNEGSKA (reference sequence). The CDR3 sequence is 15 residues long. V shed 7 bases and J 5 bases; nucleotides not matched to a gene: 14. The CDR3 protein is CSVTPGTSESHEQYF. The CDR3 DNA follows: TGCAGTGTTACCCCCGGGACTAGCGAATCCCACGAGCAGTACTTC.

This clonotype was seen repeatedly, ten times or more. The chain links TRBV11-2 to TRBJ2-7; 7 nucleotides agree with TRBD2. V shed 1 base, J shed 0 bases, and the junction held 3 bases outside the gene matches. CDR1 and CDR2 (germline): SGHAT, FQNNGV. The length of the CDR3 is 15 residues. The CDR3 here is CASSLVGGSSYEQYF. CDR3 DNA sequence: TGTGCCAGCAGCTTAGTAGGCGGGAGCTCCTACGAGCAGTACTTC. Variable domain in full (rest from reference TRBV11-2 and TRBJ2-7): EAGVAQSPRYKIIEKRQSVAFWCNPISGHATLYWYQQILGQGPKLLIQFQNNGVVDDSQLPKDRFSAERLKGVDSTLKIQPAKLEDSAVYLCASSLVGGSSYEQYFGPGTRLTVT.

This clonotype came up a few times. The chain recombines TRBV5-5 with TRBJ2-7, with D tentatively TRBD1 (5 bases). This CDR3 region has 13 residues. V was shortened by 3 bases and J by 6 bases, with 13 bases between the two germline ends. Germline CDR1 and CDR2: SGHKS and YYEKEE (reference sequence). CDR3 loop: CASSSYRSGEQYF. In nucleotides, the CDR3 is TGTGCCAGCAGCTCGTACAGGTCTGGCGAGCAGTACTTC.

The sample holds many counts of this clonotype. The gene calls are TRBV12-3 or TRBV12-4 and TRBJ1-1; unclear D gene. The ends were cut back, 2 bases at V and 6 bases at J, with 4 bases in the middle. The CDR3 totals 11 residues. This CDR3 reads CASSLLAEAFF. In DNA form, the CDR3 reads TGTGCCAGCAGTTTACTCGCTGAAGCTTTCTTT.

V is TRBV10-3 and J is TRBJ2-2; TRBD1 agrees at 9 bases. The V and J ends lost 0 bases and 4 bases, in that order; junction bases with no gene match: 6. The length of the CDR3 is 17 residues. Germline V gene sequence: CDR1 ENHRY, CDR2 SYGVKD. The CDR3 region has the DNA TGTGCCATCAGTGAGTCGTCTGGGACAGGGATCACCGGGGAGCTGTTTTTT. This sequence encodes CAISESSGTGITGELFF.

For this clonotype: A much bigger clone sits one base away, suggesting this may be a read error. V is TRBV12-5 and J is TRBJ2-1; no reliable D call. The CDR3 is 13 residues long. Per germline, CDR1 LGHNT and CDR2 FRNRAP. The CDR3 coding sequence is TGTGCTAGTGGTTTGGACAGATACAATGGGCAGTTCTTC. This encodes CASGLDRYNGQFF.

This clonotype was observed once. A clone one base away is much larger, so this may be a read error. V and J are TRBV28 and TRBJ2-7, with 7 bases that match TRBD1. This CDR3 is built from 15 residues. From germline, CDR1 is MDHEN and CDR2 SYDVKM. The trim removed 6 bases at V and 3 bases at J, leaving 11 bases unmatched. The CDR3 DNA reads TGTGCCAGCAGATTCTCCCCCGGGACAGACTACGAGCAGTACTTC. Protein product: CASRFSPGTDYEQYF.

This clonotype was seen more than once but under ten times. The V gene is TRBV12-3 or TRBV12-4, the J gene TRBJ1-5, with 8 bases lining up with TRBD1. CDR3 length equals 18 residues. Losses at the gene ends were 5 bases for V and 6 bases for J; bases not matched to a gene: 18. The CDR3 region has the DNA TGTGCCAGCAGTCACCGATTTAACGGACAGGGTGTGGTTCAGCCCCAGCATTTT. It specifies CASSHRFNGQGVVQPQHF.

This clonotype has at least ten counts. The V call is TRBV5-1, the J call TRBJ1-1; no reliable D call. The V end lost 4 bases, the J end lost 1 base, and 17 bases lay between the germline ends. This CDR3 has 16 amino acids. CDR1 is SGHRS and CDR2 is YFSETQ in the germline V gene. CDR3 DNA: TGCGCCAGCAGCCAAGACCGAACTCACAAGAACACTGAAGCTTTCTTT. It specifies CASSQDRTHKNTEAFF.

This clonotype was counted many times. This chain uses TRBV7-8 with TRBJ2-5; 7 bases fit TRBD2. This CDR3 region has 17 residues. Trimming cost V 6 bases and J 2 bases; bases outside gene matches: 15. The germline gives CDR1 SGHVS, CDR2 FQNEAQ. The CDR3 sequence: CASRGSWGRARQETQYF. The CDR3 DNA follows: TGTGCCAGCAGAGGAAGTTGGGGGAGGGCCAGACAAGAGACCCAGTACTTC.

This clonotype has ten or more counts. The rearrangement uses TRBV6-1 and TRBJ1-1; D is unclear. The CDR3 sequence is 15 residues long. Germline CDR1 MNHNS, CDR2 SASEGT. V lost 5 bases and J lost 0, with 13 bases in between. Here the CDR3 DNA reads TGTGCCAGCAGTTCTCAGGAGAGACTGAACACTGAAGCTTTCTTT. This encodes CASSSQERLNTEAFF.

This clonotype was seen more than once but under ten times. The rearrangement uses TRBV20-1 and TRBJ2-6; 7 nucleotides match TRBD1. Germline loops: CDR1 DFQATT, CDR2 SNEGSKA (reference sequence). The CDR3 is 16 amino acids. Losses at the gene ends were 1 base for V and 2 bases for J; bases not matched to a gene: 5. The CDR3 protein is CSARARQGAGANVLTF. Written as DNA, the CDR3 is TGCAGTGCTAGAGCCAGACAGGGCGCTGGGGCCAACGTCCTGACTTTC.

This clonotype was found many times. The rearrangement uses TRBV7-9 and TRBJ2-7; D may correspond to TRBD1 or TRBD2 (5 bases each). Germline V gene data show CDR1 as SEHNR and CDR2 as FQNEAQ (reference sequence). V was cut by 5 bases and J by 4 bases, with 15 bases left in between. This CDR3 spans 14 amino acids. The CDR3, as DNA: TGTGCCAGCAGCAACTCGGGACCGAATTACGAGCAGTACTTC. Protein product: CASSNSGPNYEQYF.

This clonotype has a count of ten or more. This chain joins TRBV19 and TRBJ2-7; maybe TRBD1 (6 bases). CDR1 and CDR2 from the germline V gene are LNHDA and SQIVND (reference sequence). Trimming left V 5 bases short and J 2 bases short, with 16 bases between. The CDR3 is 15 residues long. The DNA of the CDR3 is TGTGCCAGTAGTCCTGGGACAAATTACCCCTACGAGCAGTACTTC. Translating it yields CASSPGTNYPYEQYF.

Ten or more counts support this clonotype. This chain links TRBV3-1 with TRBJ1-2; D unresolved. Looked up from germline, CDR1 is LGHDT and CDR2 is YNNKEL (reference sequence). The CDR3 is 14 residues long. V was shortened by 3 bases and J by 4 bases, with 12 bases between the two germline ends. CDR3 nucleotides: TGTGCCAGCAGCCATGATGGCCGGGGCTATGGCTACACCTTC. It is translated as CASSHDGRGYGYTF.

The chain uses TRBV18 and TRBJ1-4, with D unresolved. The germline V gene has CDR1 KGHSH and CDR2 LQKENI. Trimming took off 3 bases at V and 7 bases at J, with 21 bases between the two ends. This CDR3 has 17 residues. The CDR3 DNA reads TGTGCCAGCTCACCGTCCCGGTCAGCCGAGGCGGGTGAAAAACTGTTTTTT. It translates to CASSPSRSAEAGEKLFF.

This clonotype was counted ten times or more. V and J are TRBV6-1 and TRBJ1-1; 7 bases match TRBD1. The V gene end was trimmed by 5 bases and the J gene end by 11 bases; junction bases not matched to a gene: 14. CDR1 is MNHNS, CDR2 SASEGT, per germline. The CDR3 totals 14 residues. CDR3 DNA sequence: TGTGCCAGCAGTCAACCGGGACAGTCAGAAGAGGCTTTCTTT. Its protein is CASSQPGQSEEAFF.

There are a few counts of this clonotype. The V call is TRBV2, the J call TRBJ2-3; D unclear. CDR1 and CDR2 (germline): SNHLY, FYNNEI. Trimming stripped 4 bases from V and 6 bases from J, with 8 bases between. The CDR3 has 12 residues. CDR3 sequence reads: CASSAVLDTQYF. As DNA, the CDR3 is TGTGCCAGCAGTGCTGTCCTCGATACGCAGTATTTT.

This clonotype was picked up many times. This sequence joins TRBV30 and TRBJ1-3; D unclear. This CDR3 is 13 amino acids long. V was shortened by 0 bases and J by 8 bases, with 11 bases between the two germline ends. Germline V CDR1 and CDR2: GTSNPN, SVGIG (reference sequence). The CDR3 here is CAWSVKGSDTIYF. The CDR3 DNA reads TGTGCCTGGAGTGTGAAGGGTTCGGACACCATATATTTT.

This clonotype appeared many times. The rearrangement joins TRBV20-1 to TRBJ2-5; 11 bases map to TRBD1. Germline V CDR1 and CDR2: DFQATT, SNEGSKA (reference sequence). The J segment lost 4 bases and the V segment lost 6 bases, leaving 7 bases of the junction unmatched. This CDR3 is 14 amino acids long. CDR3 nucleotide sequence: TGCAGTGCGGAGCCCGGGACAGGGGGAGAGACCCAGTACTTC. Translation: CSAEPGTGGETQYF.